The following is a TCR beta chain sequence with its context. Its antigen is unidentified. No DNA is given; TCRdb re-called the 5' RACE reads and lists each CDR3 protein once. The sample totals more than 400,000 distinct CDR3 sequences. This record comes from a study of T cells expressing NK-cell markers. At the level of the study: Out of eight donors sequenced, seven tested HCMV-seropositive and the remaining one seronegative.

General study findings and limits: Whether the expanded NKG2C+ T cell clones recognized HCMV remained unclear.

Germline-derived CDR1 and CDR2 are MNHEY and SVGAGI. The CDR3 contains 14 residues. This receptor was identified in a woman aged 18 to 75 in good health. Sequenced material: blood T cells: a sorted CD56 or NKG2C T cell subset, CD4+ or CD8+ T cells, or bulk PBMC T cells (not recorded which). The genes are TRBV6-5 and TRBJ1-3. The CDR3: CASSSWTAGNTIYF.